The T cell receptor beta chain described here comes from a study of cytomegalovirus exposure and HLA in healthy donors. PCR employed 60 Vbeta and 13 Jbeta primers. Repertoires were generated with immunoSEQ multiplex PCR, while TCRdb's copy carries only in-frame clones and drops some. Of about 200,000 clones listed, about 74% are singletons. Whereas donors were nominally healthy upon sampling, unrecorded immune exposures were probable. Study conclusions and caveats: Per a later analysis, 15,000 to 20,000 TCR beta sequences showed association with HLA alleles at 0.05 false discovery rate. DRB1 had the most TCR associations and HLA-C the fewest, a later analysis found, with rates varying by HLA locus.

A remark on this clone: No antigen is known for it.

The sample consisted of PBMCs. The sequence derives from a man between 40 and 49 years old in good health and CMV-seronegative.

CDR3 amino acids: CASSLSQANEKLFF. CDR3 bases: TGTGCCAGCAGCTTATCACAGGCTAATGAAAAACTGTTTTTT. The chain couples TRBV7-2 to TRBJ1-4, with D perhaps matching TRBD1 (5 bases). V lost 2 bases, J lost 3 bases, and 7 bases lay in between. In germline, CDR1 is SGHTA, CDR2 FQGNSA. The length of the CDR3 is 14 residues. Variable domain in full (rest from reference TRBV7-2 and TRBJ1-4): GAGVSQSPSNKVTEKGKDVELRCDPISGHTALYWYRQSLGQGLEFLIYFQGNSAPDKSGLPSDRFSAERTGGSVSTLTIQRTQQEDSAVYLCASSLSQANEKLFFGSGTQLSVL.